This TCR beta chain originates from a study of T cell clonotyping in hematopoietic cell transplantation. This clone was observed a few times. Antigen: not known. Overall study results and limits: Pathologically expanded recipient clonotypes increased progressively from day 30 to day 180 as diversity fell.

Trimming removed 5 bases at V and 4 bases at J, with 8 bases between. Germline V gene lookup returns CDR1 MNHNS and CDR2 SASEGT. The CDR3 is made up of 12 amino acids. TCRdb's copy holds only in-frame clones and misses some; the assay was immunoSEQ multiplex PCR. The sample lists 9,500 to 15,000 clones, approximately 89% seen once, with approximately 3.6% in the top ten. This TCR was recovered from a human donor who either received an allogeneic hematopoietic cell transplant for a myeloid malignancy or was a related donor (not recorded which). Some clones in this sample may be carry-over from other donors' samples. The sample taken for sequencing was peripheral blood mononuclear cells. The chain carries TRBV6-1 and TRBJ1-2, with D uncertain. The CDR3: CASSSIPYGYTF. CDR3 nucleotides: TGTGCCAGCAGTTCGATACCCTATGGCTACACCTTC.